These 31 T cell receptor beta chains share one sample of origin, sequenced in a study of blood T cell repertoires in COVID-19. Repertoires were generated with immunoSEQ multiplex PCR, while TCRdb's copy carries only in-frame clones and drops some. The table shows more than 400,000 clones, with approximately 85% occurring only once. The sample comprised peripheral blood. All receptors derive from a human donor in a cohort sampled during active COVID-19.

The chain has TRBV4-2 and TRBJ2-1, with D tentatively TRBD1 (6 bases). Trimming pared 2 bases from V and 0 bases from J, leaving 11 bases between. Germline lookup yields CDR1 LGHNA and CDR2 YNFKEQ. The CDR3 contains 16 residues. The CDR3 reads CASSQHDRSSYNEQFF. The CDR3 DNA reads as TGTGCCAGCAGCCAACACGACAGGAGCTCCTACAATGAGCAGTTCTTC.

CDR3 sequence reads: CASSPGTGFYEQYF. The CDR3 DNA reads as TGTGCCAGCTCACCCGGGACAGGGTTCTACGAGCAGTACTTC. V is TRBV18 and J is TRBJ2-7, with 9 positions matching TRBD1. Germline lookup yields CDR1 KGHSH and CDR2 LQKENI. This CDR3 is 14 amino acids long. V shed 3 bases and J 3 bases; nucleotides not matched to a gene: 3.

This clone occurred once. This chain joins TRBV18 and TRBJ1-1; possibly TRBD1 for D (6 bases). Trimming took 3 bases from V and 3 from J, leaving 11 bases between them. The germline gives CDR1 KGHSH, CDR2 LQKENI. This CDR3 spans 14 amino acids. CDR3 amino acids: CASSPGGGHTEAFF. DNA for the CDR3: TGTGCCAGCTCACCGGGAGGGGGGCACACTGAAGCTTTCTTT.

This chain connects TRBV6-6 to TRBJ1-1; possibly TRBD1 for D (5 bases). The CDR3 runs 13 residues. Germline V gene lookup returns CDR1 MNHNY and CDR2 SVGAGI (reference sequence). V dropped 2 bases and J dropped 6 bases, with 10 bases sitting between them. The CDR3 loop reads CASSYKDKSEAFF. The CDR3 region has the DNA TGTGCCAGCAGTTACAAGGACAAGTCTGAAGCTTTCTTT.

The rearrangement uses TRBV3-1 (or the pseudogene TRBV3-2) and TRBJ1-1, with D unclear. This CDR3 region has 12 residues. V lost 4 bases and J 2 bases, leaving 5 bases between the germline ends. Per germline, CDR1 LGHDT and CDR2 YNNKEL (reference sequence). The CDR3 region has the DNA TGTGCCAGCAGCCGTAAAAACACTGAAGCTTTCTTT. It specifies CASSRKNTEAFF.

This clone came up many times. This chain links TRBV4-2 with TRBJ1-1, with a weak D call TRBD1 (6 bases). CDR3 length equals 16 residues. Per the germline V gene, CDR1 is LGHNA and CDR2 is YNFKEQ. Trimming pared 0 bases from V and 4 bases from J, leaving 15 bases between. The CDR3 DNA reads as TGTGCCAGCAGCCAAGATCAAGCCCAGGGGAGCACTGAAGCTTTCTTT. Its translation is CASSQDQAQGSTEAFF.

V is TRBV19 and J is TRBJ2-5; 8 positions agree with TRBD1. The CDR3 is 14 residues long. Germline CDR1 is LNHDA and CDR2 is SQIVND (reference sequence). J lost 3 bases, V lost 3 bases, and 3 bases had no gene match. CDR3 sequence (DNA): TGTGCCAGTAGTATCTTACAGGGGGAAGAGACCCAGTACTTC. It translates to CASSILQGEETQYF.

The chain has TRBV9 and TRBJ2-7; D is possibly TRBD1 (5 bases). V gave up 2 bases and J gave up 2 bases, with 14 bases separating them. CDR1 is SGDLS and CDR2 is YYNGEE in the germline V gene. There are 15 residues in the CDR3. CDR3 nucleotide sequence: TGTGCCAGCAGCGTCGCCCCGACAGCTACCTACGAGCAGTACTTC. This codes for CASSVAPTATYEQYF. Supplemented by reference TRBV9 and TRBJ2-7, the full variable domain reads DSGVTQTPKHLITATGQRVTLRCSPRSGDLSVYWYQQSLDQGLQFLIQYYNGEERAKGNILERFSAQQFPDLHSELNLSSLELGDSALYFCASSVAPTATYEQYFGPGTRLTVT.

The chain joins TRBV6-5 to TRBJ1-4; the D is unclear. Germline V lookup: CDR1 MNHEY, CDR2 SVGAGI. CDR3 size: 14 residues. V lost 6 bases to trimming and J lost 0 bases, with 8 bases between them. The CDR3 DNA follows: TGTGCCAGCAGCCCGGGTCCAACTAATGAAAAACTGTTTTTT. Translated: CASSPGPTNEKLFF.

Comments on this clone: A junction boundary mismatches the germline segment, possibly from a read error. CDR3 DNA sequence: TGTGCCACCAGCAGAGCAAGGCTACCGGGATCTCATCCCCTTTTT. Its protein is CATSRARLPGSHPLF. The V and J genes are TRBV15 and TRBJ1-5; D remains ambiguous. Germline V gene data show CDR1 as LNHNV and CDR2 as YYDKDF (reference sequence). The CDR3 is made up of 15 amino acids.

The J gene is TRBJ2-5, the V gene TRBV5-1; 10 bases match TRBD2. V lost 4 bases and J lost 1; bases outside the gene matches: 7. This CDR3 has 16 residues. Germline V lookup: CDR1 SGHRS, CDR2 YFSETQ. The CDR3 reads CASSSGVAGGQETQYF. CDR3 DNA sequence: TGCGCCAGCAGCAGCGGGGTAGCGGGGGGCCAAGAGACCCAGTACTTC.

V gene TRBV6-5 combines with J gene TRBJ2-5, with a weak D call TRBD2 (6 bases). The CDR3 consists of 15 residues. Trimming left V 6 bases short and J 1 base short, with 15 bases between. CDR1 is MNHEY and CDR2 is SVGAGI in the germline V gene. CDR3 sequence reads: CASSRPGLSQETQYF. CDR3 coding DNA: TGTGCCAGCAGCCGCCCGGGACTCAGCCAAGAGACCCAGTACTTC.

The chain carries TRBV7-2 and TRBJ1-2; 8 nucleotides line up with TRBD1. The J segment lost 4 bases and the V segment lost 5 bases, leaving 9 bases of the junction unmatched. Germline V gene sequence: CDR1 SGHTA, CDR2 FQGNSA. The CDR3 is made up of 15 amino acids. In DNA, the CDR3 is TGTGCCAGCAGCGGTGACACAGGGGGAATCTATGGCTACACCTTC. Its protein is CASSGDTGGIYGYTF.

The chain combines TRBV5-1 with TRBJ2-3; 7 nucleotides line up with TRBD2. The length of the CDR3 is 14 residues. J gave up 4 bases and V 3 bases, and 5 bases lay outside the gene matches. Germline V gene lookup returns CDR1 SGHRS and CDR2 YFSETQ. CDR3 bases: TGCGCCAGCAGCTCTGGGAGGGCCGCAGATACGCAGTATTTT. Translated: CASSSGRAADTQYF.

J is TRBJ1-1 and V is TRBV10-1; D is unclear. V was shortened by 4 bases and J by 1 base, with 7 bases between the two germline ends. In germline, CDR1 is WNHNN, CDR2 SYGVQD (reference sequence). The CDR3 is made up of 13 amino acids. CDR3 DNA sequence: TGCGCCAGCAGTGGGGCCAAGAACACTGAAGCTTTCTTT. As protein: CASSGAKNTEAFF.

The chain employs TRBV5-1 and TRBJ1-1; D is possibly TRBD1 (5 bases). The CDR3 runs to 16 residues. V was pared by 1 base and J by 1 base, with 14 bases between. Germline-derived CDR1 and CDR2 are SGHRS and YFSETQ. The CDR3 DNA is TGCGCCAGCAGCTTGCTTGCTACGGACAAGAACACTGAAGCTTTCTTT. Translation: CASSLLATDKNTEAFF.

The chain is built from TRBV3-1 (or the pseudogene TRBV3-2) and TRBJ2-4; D may be TRBD2 (6 bases). From germline, CDR1 is LGHDT and CDR2 YNNKEL (reference sequence). V lost 8 bases to trimming and J lost 3 bases, with 20 bases between them. This CDR3 contains 16 residues. Here the CDR3 reads CASGPLGGPGKNIQYF. For the CDR3, the DNA is TGTGCCAGCGGACCACTAGGAGGGCCTGGCAAAAACATTCAGTACTTC.

The chain is built from TRBV7-9 and TRBJ1-1; TRBD1 is a possible D gene (6 bases). This CDR3 region has 11 residues. The V end lost 5 bases, the J end lost 8 bases, and 9 bases lay between the germline ends. Germline loops: CDR1 SEHNR, CDR2 FQNEAQ (reference sequence). The CDR3 DNA reads TGTGCCAGCAGCCTCCAGGGGGAAGCTTTCTTT. This translates into CASSLQGEAFF.

The CDR3 coding sequence is TGTGCCACCAGTGTTACTAGCGGGAGCGTCAATGAGCAGTTCTTC. Amino acid sequence: CATSVTSGSVNEQFF. The chain combines TRBV24-1 with TRBJ2-1; 11 bases align to TRBD2. V lost 5 bases to trimming and J lost 6 bases; unmatched junction nucleotides: 5. Germline V lookup: CDR1 KGHDR, CDR2 SFDVKD. There are 15 residues in the CDR3.

The rearrangement joins TRBV7-2 to TRBJ1-1, with D possibly TRBD1 on 6 matching bases. CDR1 SGHTA and CDR2 FQGNSA come from the germline V gene. The CDR3 covers 15 residues. V lost 5 bases to trimming and J lost 2 bases, with 15 bases between them. CDR3 DNA: TGTGCCAGCAGCACCTCACAGGGTGGCAACACTGAAGCTTTCTTT. Its translation is CASSTSQGGNTEAFF.

The V call is TRBV7-8, the J call TRBJ2-1, with 10 bases fitting TRBD2. CDR3 length equals 17 residues. CDR1 is SGHVS and CDR2 is FQNEAQ in the germline V gene. J gave up 4 bases and V 3 bases, and 9 bases lay outside the gene matches. CDR3 DNA: TGTGCCAGCAGCTTTAAGGCTAGCGGGAGATCATACAATGAGCAGTTCTTC. Its translation is CASSFKASGRSYNEQFF. The full variable domain, with the rest looked up from reference TRBV7-8 and TRBJ2-1, is GAGVSQSPRYKVAKRGQDVALRCDPISGHVSLFWYQQALGQGPEFLTYFQNEAQLDKSGLPSDRFFAERPEGSVSTLKIQRTQQEDSAVYLCASSFKASGRSYNEQFFGPGTRLTVL.

The genes are TRBV12-3 or TRBV12-4 and TRBJ1-2, with D maybe TRBD1 (5 bases). Trimming stripped 6 bases from V and 3 bases from J, with 8 bases between. There are 12 residues in the CDR3. The CDR3 sequence: CASSGGDYGYTF. In nucleotides, the CDR3 is TGTGCCAGCAGCGGAGGGGACTATGGCTACACCTTC.

This clone was recorded a few times. This rearrangement joins TRBV7-3 to TRBJ2-3; 8 bases line up with TRBD1. V gave up 1 base and J gave up 3 bases; unmatched junction bases: 9. Germline V gene lookup returns CDR1 SGHTA and CDR2 FQGTGA. The CDR3 covers 17 residues. CDR3 loop: CASSLSGPGGMTDTQYF. The CDR3 DNA reads TGTGCCAGCAGCTTAAGCGGTCCAGGGGGCATGACAGATACGCAGTATTTT. The full variable domain, its missing parts supplied by reference TRBV7-3 and TRBJ2-3, is GAGVSQTPSNKVTEKGKYVELRCDPISGHTALYWYRQSLGQGPEFLIYFQGTGAADDSGLPNDRFFAVRPEGSVSTLKIQRTERGDSAVYLCASSLSGPGGMTDTQYFGPGTRLTVL.

The gene calls are TRBV5-6 and TRBJ1-3, with D maybe TRBD1 (6 bases). Germline V gene data show CDR1 as SGHDT and CDR2 as YYEEEE. The length of the CDR3 is 15 residues. V lost 1 base and J 0 bases, leaving 8 bases between the germline ends. CDR3 DNA sequence: TGTGCCAGCAGCTTGCGGACAGCCTCTGGAAACACCATATATTTT. Translating gives CASSLRTASGNTIYF. The complete variable domain, with remaining parts taken from reference TRBV5-6 and TRBJ1-3, reads DAGVTQSPTHLIKTRGQQVTLRCSPKSGHDTVSWYQQALGQGPQFIFQYYEEEERQRGNFPDRFSGHQFPNYSSELNVNALLLGDSALYLCASSLRTASGNTIYFGEGSWLTVV.

The V gene is TRBV18, the J gene TRBJ1-4, with unresolved D. This CDR3 comprises 13 residues. Trimming took off 4 bases at V and 8 bases at J, with 11 bases between the two ends. The germline gives CDR1 KGHSH, CDR2 LQKENI. The CDR3 region is CASSQGPGEKLFF. CDR3 nucleotide sequence: TGTGCCAGCTCACAGGGCCCGGGGGAAAAACTGTTTTTT.

The chain links TRBV11-2 to TRBJ2-5, with 14 bases fitting TRBD2. Trimming took 5 bases from V and 3 from J; bases not matched to a gene: 14. The CDR3 contains 19 residues. Germline CDR1 reads SGHAT; CDR2 reads FQNNGV. The CDR3 bases are TGTGCCAGCAGCACCCCCGGGACTAGCGGGAGAAGGTCGAAAGAGACCCAGTACTTC. Its translation: CASSTPGTSGRRSKETQYF.

The chain couples TRBV30 to TRBJ1-2; D may be TRBD1 (5 bases). This CDR3 is 16 amino acids long. The germline V gene encodes CDR1 GTSNPN and CDR2 SVGIG (reference sequence). V gave up 3 bases and J gave up 1 base, with 18 bases separating them. CDR3 nucleotides: TGTGCCTGGAGCGGAGGGGCGGGATATCTTAACTATGGCTACACCTTC. Protein product: CAWSGGAGYLNYGYTF.

In this sample, this clone turned up once. The chain has TRBV3-1 (or the pseudogene TRBV3-2) and TRBJ2-7; maybe TRBD1 (6 bases). CDR1 LGHDT and CDR2 YNNKEL come from the germline V gene (reference sequence). With 0 bases removed from V and 2 bases from J, the gap between germline ends came to 20 bases. The CDR3 loop spans 18 amino acids. The CDR3 here is CASSQDGTGRSPAYEQYF. Written as DNA, the CDR3 is TGTGCCAGCAGCCAAGATGGCACAGGGCGATCCCCAGCCTACGAGCAGTACTTC.

J is TRBJ2-3 and V is TRBV5-4, with D possibly TRBD1 on 5 matching bases. The CDR3 runs 14 residues. Germline V gene data show CDR1 as SGHNT and CDR2 as YYREEE (reference sequence). The V end lost 1 base, the J end lost 1 base, and 7 bases lay between the germline ends. The CDR3 region has the DNA TGTGCCAGCAGCTTGCAGGGCCGCACAGATACGCAGTATTTT. Protein sequence: CASSLQGRTDTQYF.

J is TRBJ2-7 and V is TRBV2; unclear D gene. Per germline, CDR1 SNHLY and CDR2 FYNNEI. CDR3 length: 13 residues. Deletions cut 6 bases from V and 3 bases from J, with 12 bases between. The CDR3 region has the DNA TGTGCCAGCAGGCGTACCGAGGACTACGAGCAGTACTTC. This translates into CASRRTEDYEQYF.

For this clone: This CDR3 is also generated by other DNA sequences in the sample. This rearrangement joins TRBV20-1 to TRBJ2-7; 7 bases line up with TRBD1. V lost 5 bases, J lost 2 bases, and 0 bases stayed unmatched. Germline CDR1 reads DFQATT; CDR2 reads SNEGSKA (reference sequence). The CDR3 runs to 11 residues. The CDR3 loop reads CSADRAYEQYF. In DNA form, the CDR3 reads TGCAGTGCTGACAGGGCCTACGAGCAGTACTTC.